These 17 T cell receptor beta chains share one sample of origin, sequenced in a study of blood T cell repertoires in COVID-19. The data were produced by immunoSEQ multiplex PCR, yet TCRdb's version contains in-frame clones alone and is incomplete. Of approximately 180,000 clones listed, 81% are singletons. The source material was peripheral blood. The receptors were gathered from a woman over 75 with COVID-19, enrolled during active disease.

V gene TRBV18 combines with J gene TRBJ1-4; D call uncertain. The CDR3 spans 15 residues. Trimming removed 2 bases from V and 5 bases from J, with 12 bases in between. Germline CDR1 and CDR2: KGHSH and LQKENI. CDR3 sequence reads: CASSPFSVQNEKLFF. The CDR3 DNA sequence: TGTGCCAGCTCACCATTTTCAGTACAAAATGAAAAACTGTTTTTT.

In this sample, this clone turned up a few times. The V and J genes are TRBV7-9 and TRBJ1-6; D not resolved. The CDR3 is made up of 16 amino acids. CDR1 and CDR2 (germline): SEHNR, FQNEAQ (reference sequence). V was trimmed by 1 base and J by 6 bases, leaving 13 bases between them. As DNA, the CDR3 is TGTGCCAGCAGCTTAGACGGCCCAGGTCCTAATTCACCCCTCCACTTT. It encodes CASSLDGPGPNSPLHF.

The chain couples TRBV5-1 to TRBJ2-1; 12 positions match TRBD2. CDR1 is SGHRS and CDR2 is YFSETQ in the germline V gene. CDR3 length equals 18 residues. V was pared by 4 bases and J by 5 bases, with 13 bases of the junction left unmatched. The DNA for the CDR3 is TGCGCCAGCAGCCCTATTGAGGGCGGACTAGCGGGAAACAATGAGCAGTTCTTC. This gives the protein CASSPIEGGLAGNNEQFF.

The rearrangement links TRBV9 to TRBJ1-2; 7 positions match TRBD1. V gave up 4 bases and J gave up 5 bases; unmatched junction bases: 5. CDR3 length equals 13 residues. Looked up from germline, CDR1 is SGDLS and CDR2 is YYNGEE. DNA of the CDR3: TGTGCCAGCAGCTCGGGACAGAATTATGGCTACACCTTC. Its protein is CASSSGQNYGYTF.

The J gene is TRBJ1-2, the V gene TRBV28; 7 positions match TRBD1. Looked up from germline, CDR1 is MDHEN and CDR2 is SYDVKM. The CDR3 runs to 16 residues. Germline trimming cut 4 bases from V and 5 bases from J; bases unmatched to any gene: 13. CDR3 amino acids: CASSSRQRQGTYGYTF. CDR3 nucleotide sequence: TGTGCCAGCAGTTCGCGACAACGACAGGGAACGTATGGCTACACCTTC.

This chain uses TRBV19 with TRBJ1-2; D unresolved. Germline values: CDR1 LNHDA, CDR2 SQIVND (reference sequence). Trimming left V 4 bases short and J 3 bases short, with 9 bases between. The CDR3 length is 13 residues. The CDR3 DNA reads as TGTGCCAGTAGTAGCGGGTCGGACTATGGCTACACCTTC. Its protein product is CASSSGSDYGYTF.

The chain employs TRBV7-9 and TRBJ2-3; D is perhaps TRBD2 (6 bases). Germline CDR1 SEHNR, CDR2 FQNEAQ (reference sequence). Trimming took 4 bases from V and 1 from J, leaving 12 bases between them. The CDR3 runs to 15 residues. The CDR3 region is CASSSRTIGTDTQYF. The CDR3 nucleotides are TGTGCCAGCAGCTCCCGGACTATCGGCACAGATACGCAGTATTTT.

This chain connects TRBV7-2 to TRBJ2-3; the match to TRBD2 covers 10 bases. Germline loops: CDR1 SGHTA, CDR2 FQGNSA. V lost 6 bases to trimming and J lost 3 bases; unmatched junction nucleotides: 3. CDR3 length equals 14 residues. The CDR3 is CASSKGLATDTQYF. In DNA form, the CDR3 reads TGTGCCAGCAGTAAGGGACTAGCGACAGATACGCAGTATTTT.

CDR3 loop: CASSSGWGGTKNIQYF. The CDR3 coding sequence is TGTGCCAGCAGCTCTGGGTGGGGAGGGACCAAAAACATTCAGTACTTC. The rearrangement links TRBV7-9 to TRBJ2-4; 7 bases fit TRBD2. CDR1 and CDR2 from the germline V gene are SEHNR and FQNEAQ (reference sequence). This CDR3 has 16 amino acids. The ends lost 4 bases at V and 2 bases at J; junction bases unmatched: 8.

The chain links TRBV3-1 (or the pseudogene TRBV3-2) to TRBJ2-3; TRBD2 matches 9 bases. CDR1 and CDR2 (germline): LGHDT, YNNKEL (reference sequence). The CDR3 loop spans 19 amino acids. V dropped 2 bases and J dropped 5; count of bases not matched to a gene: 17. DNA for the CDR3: TGTGCCAGCAGCCAAAGTCTAGCGGGAAGCCTTAAAGGGGAAGATACGCAGTATTTT. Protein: CASSQSLAGSLKGEDTQYF.

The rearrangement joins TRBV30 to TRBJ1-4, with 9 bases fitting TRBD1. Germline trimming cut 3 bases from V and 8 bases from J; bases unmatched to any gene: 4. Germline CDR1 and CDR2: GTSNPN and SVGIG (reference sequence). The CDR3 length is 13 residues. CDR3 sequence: CAWRRQGEEKLFF. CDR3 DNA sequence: TGTGCCTGGAGGAGACAGGGGGAGGAAAAACTGTTTTTT.

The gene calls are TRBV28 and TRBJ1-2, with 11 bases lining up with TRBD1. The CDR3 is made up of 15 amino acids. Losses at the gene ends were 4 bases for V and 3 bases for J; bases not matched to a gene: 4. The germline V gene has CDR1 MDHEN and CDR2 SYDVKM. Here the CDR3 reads CASSWGQGDHYGYTF. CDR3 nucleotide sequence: TGTGCCAGCAGTTGGGGACAGGGGGACCACTATGGCTACACCTTC.

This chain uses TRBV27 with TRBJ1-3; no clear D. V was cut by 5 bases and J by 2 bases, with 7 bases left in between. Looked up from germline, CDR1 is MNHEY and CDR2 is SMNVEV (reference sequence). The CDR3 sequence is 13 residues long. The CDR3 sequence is CASSIRAGNTIYF. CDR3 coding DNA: TGTGCCAGCAGTATCCGGGCTGGAAACACCATATATTTT.

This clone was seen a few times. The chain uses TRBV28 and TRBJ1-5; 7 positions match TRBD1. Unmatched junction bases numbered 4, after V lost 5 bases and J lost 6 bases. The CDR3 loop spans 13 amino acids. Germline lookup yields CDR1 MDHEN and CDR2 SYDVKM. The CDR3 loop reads CASSRQGTQPQHF. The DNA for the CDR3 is TGTGCCAGCAGTCGACAGGGTACTCAGCCCCAGCATTTT.

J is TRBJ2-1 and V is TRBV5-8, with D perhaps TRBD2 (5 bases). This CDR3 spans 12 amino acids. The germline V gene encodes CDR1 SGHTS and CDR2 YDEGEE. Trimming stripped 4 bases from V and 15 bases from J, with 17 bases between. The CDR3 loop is CASSPDLAPVFF. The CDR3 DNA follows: TGTGCCAGCAGCCCGGACCTAGCACCGGTGTTCTTC.

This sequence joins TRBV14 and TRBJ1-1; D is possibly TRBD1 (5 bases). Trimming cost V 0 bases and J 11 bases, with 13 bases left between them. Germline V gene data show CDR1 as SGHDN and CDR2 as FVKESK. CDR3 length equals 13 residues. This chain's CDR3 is CASSQDLDNQAFF. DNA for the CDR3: TGTGCCAGCAGCCAAGATCTGGACAATCAGGCTTTCTTT.

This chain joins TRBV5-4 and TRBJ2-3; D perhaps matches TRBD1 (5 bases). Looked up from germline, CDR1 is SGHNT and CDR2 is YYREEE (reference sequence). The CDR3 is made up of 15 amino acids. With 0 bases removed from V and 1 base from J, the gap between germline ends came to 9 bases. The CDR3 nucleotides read TGTGCCAGCAGCTTGGAGCAGGGCCGCACAGATACGCAGTATTTT. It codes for CASSLEQGRTDTQYF.